Listed below are T cell receptor beta chains from one sample, sequenced in a study of blood T cells in healthy people across ages. TCRdb independently ran MiXCR on the 5' RACE reads; one entry per CDR3 protein. In the table there are hundreds of thousands of distinct CDR3 sequences, about half of which are singletons. Source material: blood. The source of these receptors is a woman aged 60-75 years in good health. Each CDR3 is given with its conserved first and last residue. D genes are given only for firm matches. The listing skips clone size in some rows; elsewhere it reads once, few, many or a size class.

clone_size j_call d_call v_call cdr3_aa cdr3_nt
NA TRBJ1-5 TRBD1 TRBV7-9 CASSHRQGTSDQPQHF TGTGCCAGCAGCCACAGACAGGGAACCTCTGATCAGCCCCAGCATTTT
NA TRBJ2-1 TRBD2 TRBV6-5 CASSYLPATSGRGNEQFF TGTGCCAGCAGTTATCTCCCCGCGACTAGCGGGAGGGGCAATGAGCAGTTCTTC
few TRBJ2-5 NA TRBV29-1 CSVEEGGETQYF TGCAGCGTTGAGGAGGGGGGAGAGACCCAGTACTTC
once TRBJ2-1 TRBD2 TRBV6-5 CANSITTGTSLDEQFF TGTGCCAACAGTATAACAACCGGGACTAGTCTCGATGAGCAGTTCTTC
NA TRBJ1-5 NA TRBV5-6 CASSLGQVNQPQHF TGTGCCAGCAGCTTGGGACAGGTTAATCAGCCCCAGCATTTT
once TRBJ2-2 NA TRBV12-3/TRBV12-4 CASSILNTGELFF TGTGCCAGCAGCATATTAAACACCGGGGAGCTGTTTTTT
few TRBJ2-7 TRBD2 TRBV29-1 CSVLGTSAYEQYF TGCAGCGTCCTTGGGACTAGCGCATACGAGCAGTACTTC
few TRBJ1-1 NA TRBV4-3 CASSQGLFRGGTEAFF TGCGCCAGCAGCCAAGGATTATTTCGGGGGGGCACTGAAGCTTTCTTT
NA TRBJ2-1 NA TRBV14 CASSHPTGTGREQFF TGTGCCAGCAGCCACCCTACGGGTACGGGAAGGGAGCAGTTCTTC
NA TRBJ2-6 NA TRBV30 CAWSTAGADVLTF TGTGCCTGGTCGACAGCTGGGGCCGACGTCCTGACTTTC
few TRBJ2-1 TRBD2 TRBV11-1 CASRQAGGPGSEQFF TGTGCCAGCAGACAAGCGGGAGGGCCGGGTAGTGAGCAGTTCTTC
few TRBJ2-4 NA TRBV7-9 CASALVGLDIQYF TGTGCCAGCGCTCTAGTGGGTTTGGACATTCAGTACTTC
NA TRBJ2-1 TRBD2 TRBV20-1 CSASLAGKGYNEQFF TGCAGTGCTAGTCTAGCGGGAAAAGGCTACAATGAGCAGTTCTTC